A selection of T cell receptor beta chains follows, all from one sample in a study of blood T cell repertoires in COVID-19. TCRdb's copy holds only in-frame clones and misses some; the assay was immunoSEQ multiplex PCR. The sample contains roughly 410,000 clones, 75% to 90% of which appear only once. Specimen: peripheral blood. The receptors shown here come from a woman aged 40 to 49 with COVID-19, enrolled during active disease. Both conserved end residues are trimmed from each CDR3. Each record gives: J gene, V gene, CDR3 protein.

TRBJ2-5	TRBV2	ASSVDSGGQETQY
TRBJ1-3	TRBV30	AWSVRRSGNTIY
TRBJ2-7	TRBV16	ASSPQSYEQY
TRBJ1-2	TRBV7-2	ASSLQDFNGYT
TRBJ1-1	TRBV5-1	ASSSPTALNTEAF
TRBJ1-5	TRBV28	ASSLKGARPQH
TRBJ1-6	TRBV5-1	ASSRLDSSPLH
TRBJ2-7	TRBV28	ASSLLGLAGGLSSYEQY
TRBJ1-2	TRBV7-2	ASSLQGADGYT
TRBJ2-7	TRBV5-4	ASSLEAGGPYEQY
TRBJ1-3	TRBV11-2	ASSLGPGNTIY
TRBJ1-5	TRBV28	ASRPYSNQPQH
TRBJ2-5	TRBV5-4	ASSPTSGGLQETQY
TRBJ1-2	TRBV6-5	ASSYSRAGASGYT
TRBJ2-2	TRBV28	ASSLVWTGGTGELF
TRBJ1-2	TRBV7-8	ASSLTDSYGYT
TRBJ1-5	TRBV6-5	ASTEGASNQPQH
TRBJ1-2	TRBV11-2	ASSLVPGGARGYT
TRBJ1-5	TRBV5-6	ASSLFGTGPFSNQPQH
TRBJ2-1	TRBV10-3	AIKEGNYNEQF
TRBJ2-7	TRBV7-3	ASSLTPGNYEQY
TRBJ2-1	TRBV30	AWSVGGAYNEQF
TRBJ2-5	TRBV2	ASIPNNRGRGETQY
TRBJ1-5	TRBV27	ASSLGAGGPNNQPQH
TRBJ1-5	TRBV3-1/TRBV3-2	ASSHSHAGNQPQH
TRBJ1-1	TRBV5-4	ASSAGLGEVTEAF
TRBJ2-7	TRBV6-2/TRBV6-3	ASSYSLGFYSYEQY
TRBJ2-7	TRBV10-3	AISESTDSQVQY
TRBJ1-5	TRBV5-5	ASSLGGAGNQPQH